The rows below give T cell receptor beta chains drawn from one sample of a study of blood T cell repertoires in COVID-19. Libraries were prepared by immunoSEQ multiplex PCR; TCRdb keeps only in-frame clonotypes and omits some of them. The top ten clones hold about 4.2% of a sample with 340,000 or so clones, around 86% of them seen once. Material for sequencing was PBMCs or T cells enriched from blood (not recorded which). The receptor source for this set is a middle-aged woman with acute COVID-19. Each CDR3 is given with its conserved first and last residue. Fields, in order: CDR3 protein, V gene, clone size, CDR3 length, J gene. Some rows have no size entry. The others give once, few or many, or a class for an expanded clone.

cdr3_aa: CASSLDRVQPQHF
v_call: TRBV7-9
clone_size: once
cdr3_length: 13
j_call: TRBJ1-5

cdr3_aa: CASSSDGGNEQFF
v_call: TRBV7-9
clone_size: .
cdr3_length: 13
j_call: TRBJ2-1

cdr3_aa: CASSSGTGDEQYF
v_call: TRBV2
clone_size: .
cdr3_length: 13
j_call: TRBJ2-7

cdr3_aa: CASSPGGLGYTF
v_call: TRBV12-3/TRBV12-4
clone_size: .
cdr3_length: 12
j_call: TRBJ1-2

cdr3_aa: CASSQEIQGSDTQYF
v_call: TRBV3-1/TRBV3-2
clone_size: once
cdr3_length: 15
j_call: TRBJ2-3

cdr3_aa: CASDTGGPNTGELFF
v_call: TRBV19
clone_size: .
cdr3_length: 15
j_call: TRBJ2-2

cdr3_aa: CASSQDPGGGNEQFF
v_call: TRBV4-2
clone_size: once
cdr3_length: 15
j_call: TRBJ2-1

cdr3_aa: CASSQGGGDRFGNTIYF
v_call: TRBV4-1
clone_size: .
cdr3_length: 17
j_call: TRBJ1-3

cdr3_aa: CAISETSNRLSTEAFF
v_call: TRBV10-3
clone_size: .
cdr3_length: 16
j_call: TRBJ1-1

cdr3_aa: CAISATGGTEAFF
v_call: TRBV10-3
clone_size: .
cdr3_length: 13
j_call: TRBJ1-1

cdr3_aa: CASSYSGSAVSSPLHF
v_call: TRBV6-2/TRBV6-3
clone_size: .
cdr3_length: 16
j_call: TRBJ1-6

cdr3_aa: CASSPRDRGAPYYGYTF
v_call: TRBV9
clone_size: .
cdr3_length: 17
j_call: TRBJ1-2

cdr3_aa: CASSDSTGSNYGYTF
v_call: TRBV19
clone_size: .
cdr3_length: 15
j_call: TRBJ1-2

cdr3_aa: CASTSQGARTEAFF
v_call: TRBV2
clone_size: .
cdr3_length: 14
j_call: TRBJ1-1

cdr3_aa: CASSLRISGRPMEQYF
v_call: TRBV5-5
clone_size: .
cdr3_length: 16
j_call: TRBJ2-7

cdr3_aa: CASSESAGFYGYTF
v_call: TRBV2
clone_size: .
cdr3_length: 14
j_call: TRBJ1-2

cdr3_aa: CASSLDAGEHTEAFF
v_call: TRBV7-9
clone_size: .
cdr3_length: 15
j_call: TRBJ1-1

cdr3_aa: CAISGQPGTGELFF
v_call: TRBV10-3
clone_size: .
cdr3_length: 14
j_call: TRBJ2-2

cdr3_aa: CSASNAGAGSGELFF
v_call: TRBV20-1
clone_size: .
cdr3_length: 15
j_call: TRBJ2-2

cdr3_aa: CASSPRPGGNEAFF
v_call: TRBV18
clone_size: .
cdr3_length: 14
j_call: TRBJ1-1

cdr3_aa: CASSYGQGGGYSNQPQHF
v_call: TRBV28
clone_size: .
cdr3_length: 18
j_call: TRBJ1-5

cdr3_aa: CASSSRPLAGEYNEQFF
v_call: TRBV11-3
clone_size: .
cdr3_length: 17
j_call: TRBJ2-1